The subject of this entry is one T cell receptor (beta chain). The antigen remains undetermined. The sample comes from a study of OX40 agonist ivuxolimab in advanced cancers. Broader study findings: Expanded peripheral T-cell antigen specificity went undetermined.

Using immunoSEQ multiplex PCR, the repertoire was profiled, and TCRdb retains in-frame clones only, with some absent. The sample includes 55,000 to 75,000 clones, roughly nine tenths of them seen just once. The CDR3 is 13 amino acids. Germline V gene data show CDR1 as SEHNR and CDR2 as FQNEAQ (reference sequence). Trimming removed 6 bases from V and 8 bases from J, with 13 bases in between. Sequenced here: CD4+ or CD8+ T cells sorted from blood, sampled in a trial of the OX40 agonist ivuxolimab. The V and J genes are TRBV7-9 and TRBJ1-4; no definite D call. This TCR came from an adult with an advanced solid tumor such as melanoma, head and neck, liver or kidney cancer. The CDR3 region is CASSRVSGEKLFF. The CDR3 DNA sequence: TGTGCCAGCAGTCGGGTCAGTGGAGAAAAACTGTTTTTT.